The clone carrying this T cell receptor beta chain was detected a few times. The data stem from a study of blood T cell repertoires in COVID-19. As processed by the authors: Estimated nucleated cell counts came from reference gene primer amplification. Repertoires were generated with immunoSEQ multiplex PCR, while TCRdb's copy carries only in-frame clones and drops some. For V, J and clone size, that table is used; D and trimming come from the DNA. The sample records about 190,000 clones, roughly 80% being singletons. Germline V CDR1 and CDR2: MDHEN, SYDVKM. With 5 bases clipped from V and 1 base from J, the junction kept 17 bases outside the gene matches. This CDR3 contains 18 residues.

Sequencing input: peripheral blood. The clonotype originates from a woman aged 45 to 65 with acute or convalescent COVID-19. J is TRBJ2-7 and V is TRBV28; the match to TRBD2 covers 7 bases. Here the CDR3 DNA reads TGTGCCAGCAGTCCGAACCCTCGGCGGGGCGGGGGATCCTACGAGCAGTACTTC. It yields the protein CASSPNPRRGGGSYEQYF. Supplemented by reference TRBV28 and TRBJ2-7, the full variable domain reads DVKVTQSSRYLVKRTGEKVFLECVQDMDHENMFWYRQDPGLGLRLIYFSYDVKMKEKGDIPEGYSVSREKKERFSLILESASTNQTSMYLCASSPNPRRGGGSYEQYFGPGTRLTVT.